The present TCR beta chain was sequenced within a study of T cell responses to AZD1222 COVID-19 vaccine. Points from the study as a whole: Sampling captured repertoires only after the peak T cell response. Most donors were white British and more were female, and clonal diversity was possibly underestimated.

Trimming stripped 7 bases from V and 2 bases from J, with 15 bases between. Germline V gene lookup returns CDR1 MNHEY and CDR2 SVGAGI. The CDR3 has 15 residues. Sequenced by immunoSEQ multiplex PCR; TCRdb stores in-frame clones only, minus some. The sample has 140,000 to 150,000 clones; just over 90% are singletons. On this clone itself: No antigen is known for it.

V usage is TRBV6-5 and J usage is TRBJ2-1; possibly TRBD1 for D (5 bases). The source was peripheral blood, collected on day 0 of AZD1222 vaccination. The receptor comes from an adult in good health. The CDR3 is CASKTSWGPYNEQFF. The CDR3 DNA reads TGTGCCAGCAAAACATCGTGGGGCCCCTACAATGAGCAGTTCTTC.